This is a list of T cell receptor beta chains from one sample in a study of T cells in Graves' hyperthyroidism and ophthalmopathy. A single record per CDR3 protein comes from TCRdb applying MiXCR to the multiplex PCR reads. Of roughly 130,000 distinct CDR3 sequences detected, approximately 20% appear once; the ten largest clones hold about two thirds. Material: blood. Receptors were obtained from a woman aged 45-60 years with Graves' hyperthyroidism that later progressed to Graves' ophthalmopathy. Each CDR3 is given with its conserved first and last residue. A D gene is named only where the DNA matches it firmly. Size is omitted from some rows. Given values are once, few, many or a class for expanded clones.

many,TRBD2,TRBJ2-1,TRBV20-1,TGCAGTGCTTATAGCGGGAGAAGGCCCAATGAGCAGTTCTTC,CSAYSGRRPNEQFF
NA,NA,TRBJ2-2,TRBV10-3,TGTGCCGCCATGGGGAGGATATCCGGGGAGCTGTTTTTT,CAAMGRISGELFF
many,NA,TRBJ2-7,TRBV2,TGTGCCAGCAGTTCTGGGACAAACTCCTACGAGCAGTACTTC,CASSSGTNSYEQYF
many,NA,TRBJ2-6,TRBV2,TGTGCCAGCAATCTCACTCCCTCCAACGTCCTGACTTTC,CASNLTPSNVLTF
many,NA,TRBJ1-2,TRBV6-6,TGTGCCAGCAGTTACAACAGGGTCAGCTACACCTTC,CASSYNRVSYTF
many,TRBD2,TRBJ2-7,TRBV3-1,TGTGCCAGCAGCCCGGGGACTAGACACTACGAGCAGTACTTC,CASSPGTRHYEQYF
many,TRBD1,TRBJ2-7,TRBV2,TGTGCCAGCACAGTACAGGGGGTATCCTACGAGCAGTACTTC,CASTVQGVSYEQYF
NA,NA,TRBJ2-7,TRBV19,TGTGCCAGTAGTATACTCCCTATCGGTGACTACGAGCAGTACTTC,CASSILPIGDYEQYF
NA,NA,TRBJ1-1,TRBV19,TGTGCCAGTAGTATGAGGACGGGGAACACTGAAGCTTTCTTT,CASSMRTGNTEAFF
many,TRBD2,TRBJ2-7,TRBV6-1,TGTGCCAGCAGTCGTAGCGGGGACTCCTACGAGCAGTACTTC,CASSRSGDSYEQYF
many,NA,TRBJ1-4,TRBV12-3/TRBV12-4,TGTGCCAGCAGTTTCAGGCCTAATGAAAAACTGTTTTTT,CASSFRPNEKLFF
many,NA,TRBJ1-1,TRBV6-1,TGTGCCAGCACCTACTCGCGGGAGAACACTGAAGCTTTCTTT,CASTYSRENTEAFF
once,TRBD1,TRBJ2-7,TRBV29-1,TGCAGCGCCGACAGGGGGGGCGAGCAGTACTTC,CSADRGGEQYF
many,NA,TRBJ2-2,TRBV20-1,TGCAGTGCCCCAAACCTCGGGGAGCTGTTTTTT,CSAPNLGELFF
NA,NA,TRBJ2-1,TRBV19,TGTGCCAGTAGTATCGCCTCTAGCTCCTACAATGAGCAGTTCTTC,CASSIASSSYNEQFF
NA,NA,TRBJ1-1,TRBV6-1,TGTGCCAGCAGTGAACGTTTGGACGGGAACACTGAAGCTTTCTTT,CASSERLDGNTEAFF
many,NA,TRBJ1-1,TRBV27,TGTGCCAGCAGTTTACGCGCCGGAATGAACACTGAAGCTTTCTTT,CASSLRAGMNTEAFF
many,NA,TRBJ2-5,TRBV12-3/TRBV12-4,TGTGCCAGCAGCCTTCGCTCACTAGCCCAAGAGACCCAGTACTTC,CASSLRSLAQETQYF
few,NA,TRBJ2-1,TRBV5-4,TGTGCCAGCAGCATCCCGACCCACGGCCAGCAGTTCTTC,CASSIPTHGQQFF
NA,NA,TRBJ1-5,TRBV2,TGTGCCAGCGACAGACAGAACAATCAGCCCCAGCATTTT,CASDRQNNQPQHF
few,NA,TRBJ2-1,TRBV29-1,TGCAGCGTTGAAGATATTAGGTCGAGGGGGGGATACGAGCAGTTCTTC,CSVEDIRSRGGYEQFF
NA,TRBD2,TRBJ2-7,TRBV7-9,TGTGCCAGCAGCCCAAGGACTAGCGGGAGGTTTGGGGAGCAGTACTTC,CASSPRTSGRFGEQYF
many,TRBD1,TRBJ1-6,TRBV18,TGTGCCAGCTCACCAGCAAAAGGGACAGCCAATTCACCCCTCCACTTT,CASSPAKGTANSPLHF
many,NA,TRBJ2-5,TRBV5-1,TGCGCCAGCAGCTTGGCCGGTACAGAAAAAGAGACCCAGTACTTC,CASSLAGTEKETQYF
NA,NA,TRBJ2-2,TRBV28,TGTGCCAGCAGTCAGAGCGGGTCTAACACCGGGGAGCTGTTTTTT,CASSQSGSNTGELFF
many,NA,TRBJ2-5,TRBV29-1,TGCAGCACCAAAGAGGTTTGGGAGACCCAGTACTTC,CSTKEVWETQYF
many,TRBD2,TRBJ2-2,TRBV20-1,TGCAGTGCTAGGCGTAGCGGGAGGAGTACCGGGGAGCTGTTTTTT,CSARRSGRSTGELFF
many,NA,TRBJ2-1,TRBV28,TGTGCCAGCGGGGGTGGGGGCTACAATGAGCAGTTCTTC,CASGGGGYNEQFF
many,NA,TRBJ2-3,TRBV20-1,TGCAGTGCTAGTCCCAGCTCCTCCGGTACGCAGTATTTT,CSASPSSSGTQYF
many,NA,TRBJ1-1,TRBV14,TGTGCCAGCAGCACCGGCCTCCTGGGCACTGAAGCTTTCTTT,CASSTGLLGTEAFF
NA,NA,TRBJ2-3,TRBV11-2,TGTGCCAGCAGCTTAAAAGGCTTGGAGGGGCGGGCGCAGTATTTT,CASSLKGLEGRAQYF